Sequencing of this T cell receptor (beta chain) was carried out in a study of control samples from healthy donors and cancer patients. Produced via immunoSEQ multiplex PCR; TCRdb's table is partial and in-frame only. The data show about 120,000 clones, with about 90% seen just once and over 2.5% held by the top ten. V shed 0 bases and J shed 8 bases, with 11 bases lying between them. CDR3 length equals 14 residues. Germline CDR1 reads SGHDN; CDR2 reads FVKESK. J is TRBJ2-1 and V is TRBV14; D not certain. The sequencing sample was made of blood. The receptor was derived from a man in his 60s in good health. The CDR3, as DNA: TGTGCCAGCAGCCAAGATATGGCATCCCATGAGCAGTTCTTC. Protein sequence: CASSQDMASHEQFF.